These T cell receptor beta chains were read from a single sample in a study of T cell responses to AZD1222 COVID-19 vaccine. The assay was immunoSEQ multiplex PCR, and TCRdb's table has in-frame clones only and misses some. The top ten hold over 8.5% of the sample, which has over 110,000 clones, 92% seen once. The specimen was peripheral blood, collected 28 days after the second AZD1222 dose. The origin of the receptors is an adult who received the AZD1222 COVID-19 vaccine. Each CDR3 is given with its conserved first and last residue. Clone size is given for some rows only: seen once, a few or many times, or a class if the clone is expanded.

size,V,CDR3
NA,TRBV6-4,CASSAQGDGQPQHF
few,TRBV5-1,CASSPTSGTYNEQFF
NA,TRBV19,CASSNPGGYGYTF
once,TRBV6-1,CASSDTGGQPQHF
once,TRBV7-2,CASSPRLAGNNEQFF
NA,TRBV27,CASSLGGSPYGYTF
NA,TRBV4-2,CASSHTGTPIAGANVLTF
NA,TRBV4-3,CASSQGTGVTDTQYF
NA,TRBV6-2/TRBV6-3,CASSYSRLPPGTEAFF
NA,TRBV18,CASSPRTPQVSGNTIYF
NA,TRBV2,CASTSQGVGQPQHF
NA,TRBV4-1,CASSRDRVSEAFF
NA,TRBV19,CASNDKGSGVQPQHF
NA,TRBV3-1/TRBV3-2,CASSQGIAGVGNEQFF
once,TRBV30,CAWSQDSGVGGYTF
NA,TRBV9,CASSGQGASGNTIYF
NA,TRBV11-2,CASSQNGNTIYF
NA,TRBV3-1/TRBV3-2,CASSQGGRGSEQFF